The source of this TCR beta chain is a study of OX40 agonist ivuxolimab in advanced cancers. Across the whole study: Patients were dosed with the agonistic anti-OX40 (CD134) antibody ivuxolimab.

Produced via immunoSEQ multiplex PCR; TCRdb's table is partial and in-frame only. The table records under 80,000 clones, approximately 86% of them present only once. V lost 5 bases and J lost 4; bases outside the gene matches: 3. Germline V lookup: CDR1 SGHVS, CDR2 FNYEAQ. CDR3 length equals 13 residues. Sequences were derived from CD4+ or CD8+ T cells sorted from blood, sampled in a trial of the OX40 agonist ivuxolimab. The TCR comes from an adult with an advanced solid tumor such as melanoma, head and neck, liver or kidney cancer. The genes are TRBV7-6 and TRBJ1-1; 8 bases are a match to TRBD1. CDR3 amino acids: CASSRQGSTEAFF. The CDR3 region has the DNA TGTGCCAGCAGCCGACAGGGGTCCACTGAAGCTTTCTTT.